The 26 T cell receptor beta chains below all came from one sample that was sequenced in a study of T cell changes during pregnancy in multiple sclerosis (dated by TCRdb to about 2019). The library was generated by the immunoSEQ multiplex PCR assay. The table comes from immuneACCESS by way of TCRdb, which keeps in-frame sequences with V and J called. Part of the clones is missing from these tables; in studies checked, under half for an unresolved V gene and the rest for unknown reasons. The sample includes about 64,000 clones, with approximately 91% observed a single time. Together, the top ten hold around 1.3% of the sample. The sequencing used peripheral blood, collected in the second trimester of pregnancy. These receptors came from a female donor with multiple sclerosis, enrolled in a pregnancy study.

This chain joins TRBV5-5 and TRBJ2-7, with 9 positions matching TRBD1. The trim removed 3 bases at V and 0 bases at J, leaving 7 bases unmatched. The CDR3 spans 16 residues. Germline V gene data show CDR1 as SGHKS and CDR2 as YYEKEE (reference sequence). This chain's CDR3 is CASSWDRAKSSYEQYF. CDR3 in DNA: TGTGCCAGCAGCTGGGACAGGGCAAAGAGCTCCTACGAGCAGTACTTC.

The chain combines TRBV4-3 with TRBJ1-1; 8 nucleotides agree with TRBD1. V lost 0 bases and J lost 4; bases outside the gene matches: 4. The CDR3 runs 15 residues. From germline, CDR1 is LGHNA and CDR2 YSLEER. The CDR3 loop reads CASSQDRQGPTEAFF. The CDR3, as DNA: TGCGCCAGCAGCCAAGATAGACAGGGGCCCACTGAAGCTTTCTTT.

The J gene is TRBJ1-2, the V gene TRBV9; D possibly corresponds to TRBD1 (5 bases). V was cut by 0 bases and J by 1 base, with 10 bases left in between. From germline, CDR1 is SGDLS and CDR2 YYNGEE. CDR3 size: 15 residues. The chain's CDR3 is CASSVAGGGNYGYTF. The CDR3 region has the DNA TGTGCCAGCAGCGTAGCCGGGGGGGGTAACTATGGCTACACCTTC.

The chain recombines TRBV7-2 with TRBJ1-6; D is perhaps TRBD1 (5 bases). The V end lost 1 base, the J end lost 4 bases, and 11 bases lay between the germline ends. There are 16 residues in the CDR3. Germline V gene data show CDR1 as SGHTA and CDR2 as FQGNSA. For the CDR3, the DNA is TGTGCCAGCAGCTTAGGTGGGGCTGTATATAATTCACCCCTCCACTTT. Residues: CASSLGGAVYNSPLHF.

The CDR3 region has the DNA TGTGCCAGCAGTGGTTCGGCTAGTGGGACAGGTGAGCAGTTCTTC. It codes for CASSGSASGTGEQFF. The chain has TRBV6-1 and TRBJ2-1, with 8 nucleotides matching TRBD1. CDR3 length equals 15 residues. The germline gives CDR1 MNHNS, CDR2 SASEGT. The J segment lost 9 bases and the V segment lost 4 bases, leaving 11 bases of the junction unmatched.

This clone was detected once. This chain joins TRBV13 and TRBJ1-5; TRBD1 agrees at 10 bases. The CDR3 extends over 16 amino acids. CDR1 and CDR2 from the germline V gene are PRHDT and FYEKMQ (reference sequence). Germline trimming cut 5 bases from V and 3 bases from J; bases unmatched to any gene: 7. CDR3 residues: CASSIGQGGVNQPQHF. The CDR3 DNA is TGTGCCAGCAGCATCGGACAGGGGGGCGTCAATCAGCCCCAGCATTTT. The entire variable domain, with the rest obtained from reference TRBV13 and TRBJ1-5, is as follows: AAGVIQSPRHLIKEKRETATLKCYPIPRHDTVYWYQQGPGQDPQFLISFYEKMQSDKGSIPDRFSAQQFSDYHSELNMSSLELGDSALYFCASSIGQGGVNQPQHFGDGTRLSIL.

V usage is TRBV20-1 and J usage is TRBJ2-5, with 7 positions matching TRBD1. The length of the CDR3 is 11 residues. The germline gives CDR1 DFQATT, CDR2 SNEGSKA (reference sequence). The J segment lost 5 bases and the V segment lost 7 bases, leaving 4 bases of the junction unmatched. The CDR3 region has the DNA TGCAGTGGGGGACAGCGGGAGACCCAGTACTTC. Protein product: CSGGQRETQYF.

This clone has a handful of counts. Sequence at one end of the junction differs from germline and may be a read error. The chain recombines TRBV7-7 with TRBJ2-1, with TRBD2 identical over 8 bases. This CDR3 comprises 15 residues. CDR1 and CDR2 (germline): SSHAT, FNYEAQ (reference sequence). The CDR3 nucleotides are TGTGCTAGCAGCCCAGGACTAGCTGGGGGCCATGAGCAGTTCTTC. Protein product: CASSPGLAGGHEQFF.

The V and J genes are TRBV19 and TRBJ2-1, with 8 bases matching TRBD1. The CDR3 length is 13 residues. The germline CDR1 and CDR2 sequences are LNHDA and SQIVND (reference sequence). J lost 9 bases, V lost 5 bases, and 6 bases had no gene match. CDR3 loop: CASSSQGAGEQFF. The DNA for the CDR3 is TGTGCCAGTAGTTCTCAGGGGGCAGGTGAGCAGTTCTTC.

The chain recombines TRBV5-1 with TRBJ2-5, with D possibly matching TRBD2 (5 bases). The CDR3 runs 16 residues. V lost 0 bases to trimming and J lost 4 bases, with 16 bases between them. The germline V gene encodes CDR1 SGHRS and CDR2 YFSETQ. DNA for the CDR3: TGCGCCAGCAGCTTGGGCACCCGGGGTAGGATAGAGACCCAGTACTTC. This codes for CASSLGTRGRIETQYF.

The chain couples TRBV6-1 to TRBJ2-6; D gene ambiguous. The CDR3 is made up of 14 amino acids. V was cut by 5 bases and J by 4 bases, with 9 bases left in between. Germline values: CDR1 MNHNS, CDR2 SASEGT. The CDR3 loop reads CASSPHSGANVLTF. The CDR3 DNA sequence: TGTGCCAGCAGTCCCCACTCCGGGGCCAACGTCCTGACTTTC.

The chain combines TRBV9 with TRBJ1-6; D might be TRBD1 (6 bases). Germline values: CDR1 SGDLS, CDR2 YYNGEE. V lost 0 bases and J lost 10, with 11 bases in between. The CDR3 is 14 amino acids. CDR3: CASSVGQGNSPLHF. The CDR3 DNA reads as TGTGCCAGCAGCGTAGGGCAGGGGAACTCACCCCTCCACTTT.

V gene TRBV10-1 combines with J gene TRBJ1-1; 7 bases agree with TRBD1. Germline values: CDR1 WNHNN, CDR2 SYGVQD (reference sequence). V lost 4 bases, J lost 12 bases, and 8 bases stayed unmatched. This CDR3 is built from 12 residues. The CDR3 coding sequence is TGCGCCAGCAGTGTCCCGGGACAGATGCCTTTCTTT. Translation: CASSVPGQMPFF.

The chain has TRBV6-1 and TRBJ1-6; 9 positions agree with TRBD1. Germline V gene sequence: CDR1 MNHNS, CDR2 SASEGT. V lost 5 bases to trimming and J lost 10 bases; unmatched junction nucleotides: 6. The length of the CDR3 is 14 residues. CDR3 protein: CASSPTGGGSPLHF. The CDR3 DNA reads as TGTGCCAGCAGTCCCACAGGGGGCGGCTCACCCCTCCACTTT.

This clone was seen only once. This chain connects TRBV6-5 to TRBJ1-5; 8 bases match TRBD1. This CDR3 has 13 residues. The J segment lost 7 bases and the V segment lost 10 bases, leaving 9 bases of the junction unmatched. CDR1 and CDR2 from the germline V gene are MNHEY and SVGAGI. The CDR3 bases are TGTGCCACCGGGAACAGGGGGGGACAGCCCCAGCATTTT. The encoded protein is CATGNRGGQPQHF.

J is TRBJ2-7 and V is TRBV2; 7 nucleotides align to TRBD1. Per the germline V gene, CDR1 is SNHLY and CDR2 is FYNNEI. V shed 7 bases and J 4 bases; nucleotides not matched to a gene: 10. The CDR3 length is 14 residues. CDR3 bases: TGTGCCAGCACTATCCCGGGACAGTTTTACGAGCAGTACTTC. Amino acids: CASTIPGQFYEQYF.

The chain's CDR3 is CASSWTSGGGGYEQFF. The CDR3 nucleotides are TGTGCCAGCAGCTGGACTAGCGGGGGGGGCGGATATGAGCAGTTCTTC. The chain is built from TRBV11-1 and TRBJ2-1, with TRBD2 identical over 15 bases. Trimming took 4 bases from V and 8 from J; bases not matched to a gene: 6. Germline CDR1 SGHAT, CDR2 FQDESV (reference sequence). This CDR3 has 16 residues.

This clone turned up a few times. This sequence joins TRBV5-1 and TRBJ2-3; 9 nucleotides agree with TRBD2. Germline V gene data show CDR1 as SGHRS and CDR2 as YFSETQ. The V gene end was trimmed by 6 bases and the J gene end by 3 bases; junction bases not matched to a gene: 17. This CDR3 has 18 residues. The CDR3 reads CASKGFGTLAGDTDTQYF. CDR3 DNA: TGCGCCAGCAAGGGCTTCGGAACTTTAGCGGGGGATACAGATACGCAGTATTTT.

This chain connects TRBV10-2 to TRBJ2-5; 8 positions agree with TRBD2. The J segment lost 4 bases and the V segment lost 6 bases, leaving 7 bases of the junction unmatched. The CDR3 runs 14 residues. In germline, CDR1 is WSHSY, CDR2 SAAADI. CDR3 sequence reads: CASRIAGMRETQYF. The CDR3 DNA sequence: TGCGCCAGCAGAATAGCGGGGATGAGAGAGACCCAGTACTTC.

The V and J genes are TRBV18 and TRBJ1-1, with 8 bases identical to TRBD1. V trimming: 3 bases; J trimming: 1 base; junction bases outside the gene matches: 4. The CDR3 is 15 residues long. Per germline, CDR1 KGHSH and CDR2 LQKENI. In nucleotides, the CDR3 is TGTGCCAGCTCACCTGGAGGGACAGGGAACACTGAAGCTTTCTTT. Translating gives CASSPGGTGNTEAFF.

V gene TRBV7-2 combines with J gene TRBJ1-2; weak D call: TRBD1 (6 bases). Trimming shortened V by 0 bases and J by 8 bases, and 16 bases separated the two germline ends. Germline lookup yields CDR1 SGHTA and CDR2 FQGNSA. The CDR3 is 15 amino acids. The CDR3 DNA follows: TGTGCCAGCAGCTTAGCGCCGGGACAAACAACCGGCTACACCTTC. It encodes CASSLAPGQTTGYTF.

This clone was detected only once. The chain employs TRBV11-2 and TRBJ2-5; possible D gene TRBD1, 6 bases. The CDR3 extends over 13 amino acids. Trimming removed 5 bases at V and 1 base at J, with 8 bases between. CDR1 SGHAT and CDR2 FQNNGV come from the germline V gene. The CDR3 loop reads CASSRGSQETQYF. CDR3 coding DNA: TGTGCCAGCAGCAGGGGGAGCCAAGAGACCCAGTACTTC. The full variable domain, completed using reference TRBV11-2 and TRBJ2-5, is EAGVAQSPRYKIIEKRQSVAFWCNPISGHATLYWYQQILGQGPKLLIQFQNNGVVDDSQLPKDRFSAERLKGVDSTLKIQPAKLEDSAVYLCASSRGSQETQYFGPGTRLLVL.

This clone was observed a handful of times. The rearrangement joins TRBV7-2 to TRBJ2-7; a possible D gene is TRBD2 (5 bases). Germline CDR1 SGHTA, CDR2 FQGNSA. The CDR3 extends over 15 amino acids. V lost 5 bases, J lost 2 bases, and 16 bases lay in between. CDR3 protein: CASSPSQRRTYEQYF. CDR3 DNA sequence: TGTGCCAGCAGCCCGAGCCAGCGGCGAACCTACGAGCAGTACTTC.

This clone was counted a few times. DNA of the CDR3: TGTGCCAGCAGCCCTCAAGCGGGTTTGAGCACAGATACGCAGTATTTT. It translates to CASSPQAGLSTDTQYF. The V and J genes are TRBV7-2 and TRBJ2-3, with D tentatively TRBD2 (6 bases). CDR1 and CDR2 (germline): SGHTA, FQGNSA. V was cut by 5 bases and J by 0 bases, with 15 bases left in between. CDR3 length equals 16 residues.

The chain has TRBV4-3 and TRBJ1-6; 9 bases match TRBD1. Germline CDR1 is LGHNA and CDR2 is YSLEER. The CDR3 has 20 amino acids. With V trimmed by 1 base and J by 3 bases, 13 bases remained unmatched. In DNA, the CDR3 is TGCGCCAGCAGCCAAGCCCTCCCTCAACTGGACAGGGGCTATAATTCACCCCTCCACTTT. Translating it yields CASSQALPQLDRGYNSPLHF.

CDR3 in amino acids: CASSFNGLLLTGELFF. The CDR3, as DNA: TGTGCCAGCAGCTTTAATGGACTTCTCCTCACCGGGGAGCTGTTTTTT. The rearrangement links TRBV11-2 to TRBJ2-2; possible D gene TRBD2, 5 bases. The CDR3 consists of 16 residues. Germline CDR1 reads SGHAT; CDR2 reads FQNNGV. With 3 bases removed from V and 4 bases from J, the gap between germline ends came to 15 bases. The full variable domain, completed using reference TRBV11-2 and TRBJ2-2, is EAGVAQSPRYKIIEKRQSVAFWCNPISGHATLYWYQQILGQGPKLLIQFQNNGVVDDSQLPKDRFSAERLKGVDSTLKIQPAKLEDSAVYLCASSFNGLLLTGELFFGEGSRLTVL.